The clone carrying this T cell receptor (beta chain) was found a few times. The antigen is unknown. 13 Jbeta primers and 60 Vbeta primers were used for the PCR. This table comes from immunoSEQ multiplex PCR, and its TCRdb copy is limited to in-frame clones, with some not included. The repertoire holds about 160,000 clones, with 60% to 85% as singletons. This specimen belongs to a study of cytomegalovirus exposure and HLA in healthy donors. Germline V lookup: CDR1 SGHDT, CDR2 YYEEEE. The junction had 8 bases not matched to a gene; V was cut back by 5 bases and J by 2 bases. This CDR3 has 15 amino acids. Findings and caveats of the study: Sequencing likely caused a cluster of highly shared sequence variants. It has been reported that TCR beta sequences accurately predicted the HLA-A and HLA-B alleles of most subjects. Several top significant clusters appeared, in a later analysis, to be linked to common viral pathogens.

This receptor was obtained from a woman aged 40 to 49 in good health and CMV-seronegative. J is TRBJ2-7 and V is TRBV5-6; 9 bases agree with TRBD2. The specimen sequenced was PBMCs. CDR3 protein: CASRGTGTSTYEQYF. CDR3 in DNA: TGTGCCAGCAGGGGGACCGGGACTAGCACCTACGAGCAGTACTTC. The complete variable domain, with remaining parts taken from reference TRBV5-6 and TRBJ2-7, reads DAGVTQSPTHLIKTRGQQVTLRCSPKSGHDTVSWYQQALGQGPQFIFQYYEEEERQRGNFPDRFSGHQFPNYSSELNVNALLLGDSALYLCASRGTGTSTYEQYFGPGTRLTVT.